The next 15 T cell receptor beta chains were all read from a single sample in a study of T cells after yellow fever vaccination. TCRdb called the 5' RACE reads again in MiXCR, with one record for every CDR3 protein. The data contain fewer than 400,000 distinct CDR3 sequences, under 7.5% of them singletons. Source: PBMCs, taken 5 days after the yellow fever booster vaccination. Receptors were obtained from a man aged 25 to 45 who received the YFV17D yellow fever vaccine.

V usage is TRBV19 and J usage is TRBJ2-1; D gene uncertain. CDR1 is LNHDA and CDR2 is SQIVND in the germline V gene (reference sequence). The CDR3 runs to 12 residues. Trimming removed 3 bases at V and 10 bases at J, with 10 bases between. CDR3 bases: TGTGCCAGTAGTATCTCGTATGGGGAGCAGTTCTTC. Amino acid sequence: CASSISYGEQFF. The variable domain in full, completed from reference TRBV19 and TRBJ2-1, reads DGGITQSPKYLFRKEGQNVTLSCEQNLNHDAMYWYRQDPGQGLRLIYYSQIVNDFQKGDIAEGYSVSREKKESFPLTVTSAQKNPTAFYLCASSISYGEQFFGPGTRLTVL.

This clonotype has only a few counts. V usage is TRBV5-1 and J usage is TRBJ1-1; D remains unclear. Between the trimmed V and J ends, which lost 6 bases and 4 bases, there was a span of 19 bases. The CDR3 is made up of 15 amino acids. Germline CDR1 reads SGHRS; CDR2 reads YFSETQ. CDR3 sequence (DNA): TGCGCCAGCACCGCCGGGTCTCCCTTCGGCACTGAAGCTTTCTTT. Translating it yields CASTAGSPFGTEAFF.

The chain combines TRBV5-1 with TRBJ2-7; 8 bases line up with TRBD1. The CDR3 runs 14 residues. V trimming: 0 bases; J trimming: 5 bases; junction bases outside the gene matches: 4. CDR1 is SGHRS and CDR2 is YFSETQ in the germline V gene. CDR3 nucleotides: TGCGCCAGCAGCTTGGGACAGGGGCAAGACGAGCAGTACTTC. It is translated as CASSLGQGQDEQYF.

This clonotype has just a few counts. The gene calls are TRBV3-1 and TRBJ2-1; no reliable D call. V was pared by 0 bases and J by 7 bases, with 7 bases between. This CDR3 is 13 amino acids long. In germline, CDR1 is LGHDT, CDR2 YNNKEL (reference sequence). In DNA form, the CDR3 reads TGTGCCAGCAGCCAAGATGACCCAAATGAGCAGTTCTTC. Translated, it gives CASSQDDPNEQFF.

This chain uses TRBV18 with TRBJ2-5, with 7 bases that match TRBD2. V dropped 4 bases and J dropped 2; count of bases not matched to a gene: 7. Germline CDR1 is KGHSH and CDR2 is LQKENI. The CDR3 sequence is 15 residues long. CDR3 bases: TGTGCCAGCTCACGGAGCGGGACTGAACAAGAGACCCAGTACTTC. Translation gives CASSRSGTEQETQYF.

The sample holds many counts of this clonotype. This chain uses TRBV6-5 with TRBJ2-2; D is perhaps TRBD1 (6 bases). Germline V gene data show CDR1 as MNHEY and CDR2 as SVGAGI. This CDR3 has 16 amino acids. The V gene lost 3 bases and the J gene lost 1 base, with 12 bases spanning the gap. CDR3 amino acids: CASSYQGSENTGELFF. As DNA, the CDR3 is TGTGCCAGCAGTTATCAGGGGAGCGAGAACACCGGGGAGCTGTTTTTT.

At least ten counts were recorded for this clonotype. The V gene is TRBV20-1, the J gene TRBJ2-1; no definite D call. Germline V gives CDR1 DFQATT, CDR2 SNEGSKA (reference sequence). The CDR3 is 14 residues long. Trimming pared 0 bases from V and 4 bases from J, leaving 10 bases between. The CDR3 protein is CSARDRVAYNEQFF. CDR3 sequence (DNA): TGCAGTGCTAGAGATCGTGTAGCATACAATGAGCAGTTCTTC.

The V and J genes are TRBV30 and TRBJ2-3; D is undetermined. Germline V gene data show CDR1 as GTSNPN and CDR2 as SVGIG (reference sequence). This CDR3 comprises 14 residues. The germline V and J ends were trimmed by 1 base and 1 base, with 9 bases remaining between them. The CDR3 region is CAWSGASRTDTQYF. For the CDR3, the DNA is TGTGCCTGGAGTGGGGCGAGTCGCACAGATACGCAGTATTTT.

A few counts support this clonotype. Here the CDR3 DNA reads TGTGCCAGCAGTCTAGAAAGCGGGAGGAACACCGGGGAGCTGTTTTTT. This sequence encodes CASSLESGRNTGELFF. The chain has TRBV12-3 or TRBV12-4 and TRBJ2-2; 8 nucleotides agree with TRBD2. With V trimmed by 5 bases and J by 1 base, 6 bases remained unmatched. The length of the CDR3 is 16 residues.

This clonotype was observed many times. The chain recombines TRBV7-9 with TRBJ1-6, with D unclear. The CDR3 contains 12 residues. CDR1 and CDR2 from the germline V gene are SEHNR and FQNEAQ (reference sequence). V lost 1 base and J 10 bases, leaving 5 bases between the germline ends. The CDR3, as DNA: TGTGCCAGCAGCTTAGAGGACTCACCCCTCCACTTT. This sequence encodes CASSLEDSPLHF.

In this sample, this clonotype turned up many times. The chain carries TRBV20-1 and TRBJ2-3; a possible D gene is TRBD2 (5 bases). V shed 6 bases and J shed 1 base, with 11 bases lying between them. Germline-derived CDR1 and CDR2 are DFQATT and SNEGSKA (reference sequence). The CDR3 has 13 amino acids. CDR3 region: CSAILEGTDTQYF. CDR3 nucleotide sequence: TGCAGTGCCATTCTGGAGGGCACAGATACGCAGTATTTT.

This clonotype was picked up many times. The rearrangement links TRBV28 to TRBJ1-2; perhaps TRBD1 as D (5 bases). The CDR3 extends over 11 amino acids. CDR1 and CDR2 from the germline V gene are MDHEN and SYDVKM. The ends were cut back, 6 bases at V and 7 bases at J, with 9 bases in the middle. The CDR3 protein is CASSRQSGYTF. CDR3 in DNA: TGTGCCAGCAGCCGACAGTCTGGCTACACCTTC.

This clonotype was observed a handful of times. The chain uses TRBV7-2 and TRBJ2-1, with no clear D. The V end was cut by 5 bases, the J end by 3 bases, with 11 bases between. In germline, CDR1 is SGHTA, CDR2 FQGNSA. This CDR3 comprises 14 residues. The CDR3 sequence is CASSPEQIYNEQFF. For the CDR3, the DNA is TGTGCCAGCAGCCCCGAGCAGATCTACAATGAGCAGTTCTTC.

This clonotype occurred a few times. The CDR3 is CASSHPGGIILRDNYGYTF. DNA for the CDR3: TGCGCCAGCAGTCACCCGGGCGGGATCATACTCAGGGACAACTATGGCTACACCTTC. This sequence joins TRBV23-1 and TRBJ1-2, with D possibly TRBD1 on 5 matching bases. TRBV23-1 is placed among ORFs of uncertain function. Trimming removed 3 bases at V and 2 bases at J, with 25 bases between. CDR3 length: 19 residues.

The rearrangement joins TRBV6-1 to TRBJ2-7; 7 bases are shared with TRBD1. Germline V CDR1 and CDR2: MNHNS, SASEGT. Trimming cost V 6 bases and J 7 bases; bases outside gene matches: 15. The CDR3 length is 15 residues. As DNA, the CDR3 is TGTGCCAGCAGGATCAACAGGGGAGTTTTGAGGGAGCAGTACTTC. Its translation: CASRINRGVLREQYF.